This entry features one T cell receptor beta chain sequence. The data were taken from a study of blood T cell repertoires in COVID-19. Study-level information: The United States, Italy and Spain provided the acute and convalescent COVID-19 samples.

In germline, CDR1 is SGHKS, CDR2 YYEKEE (reference sequence). The CDR3 loop spans 15 amino acids. With 4 bases clipped from V and 5 bases from J, the junction kept 12 bases outside the gene matches. Libraries were prepared by immunoSEQ multiplex PCR; TCRdb keeps only in-frame clonotypes and omits some of them. The sample has 55,000 to 65,000 clones, roughly 90% seen once. The genes are TRBV5-5 and TRBJ2-7, with 7 nucleotides matching TRBD1. The source of this sequence is a human donor in a cohort sampled during active COVID-19. The sequencing sample was made of peripheral blood. The CDR3 nucleotides read TGTGCCAGCAGCGGGGTTAACAGGGGTTCAGACGAGCAGTACTTC. It specifies CASSGVNRGSDEQYF.